This TCR beta chain was captured in a study of cytomegalovirus exposure and HLA in healthy donors. The study's findings and limits: A few chains linked to CMV were shown in vitro to be specific for CMV antigens. Sequencing depth roughly uniform across donors was assumed in presence/absence analyses.

V lost 1 base, J lost 0 bases, and 12 bases lay in between. This CDR3 is built from 16 residues. Worth noting for this clone: Its antigen is unknown.

The PCR used 60 Vbeta and 13 Jbeta primers. Here immunoSEQ multiplex PCR was the method, and the copy in TCRdb shows in-frame clones only, minus some. The sample lists about 130,000 clones, about 71% occurring once. The receptor was isolated from a woman aged 60 to 75 in good health and CMV-seropositive. The chain uses TRBV6-7 and TRBJ2-5; D unresolved. TRBV6-7 is an open reading frame, and its role is uncertain. The sample was PBMCs. The CDR3 spells CASSYFMEPNQETQYF. The DNA for the CDR3 is TGTGCCAGCAGTTACTTTATGGAGCCGAACCAAGAGACCCAGTACTTC.